This T cell receptor beta chain is drawn from a study of shared clonotypes between healthy human individuals. With regard to this clone: Antigen specificity is unknown.

CD45RO-negative cells were positively selected for CCR7, leaving out terminally differentiated effector memory CD45RA+ cells. For sorted subsets, approximately 180 ng DNA per replicate equaled roughly 30,000 T cell genomes. In the source study's methods: Filtering differed for immunoSEQ, which gave only junction sequences without quality scores. Sequencing was performed with immunoSEQ multiplex PCR; in TCRdb, only in-frame clones are kept and a portion is missing. V, J and clone size derive from that table, while D and trimming were established from the DNA sequence. The data show over 750,000 clones, with around 96% seen just once and roughly 0.23% held by the top ten. The study's findings and limits: It was the non-shared clonotypes that had lower generation probabilities than clonotypes shared by all four donors. In general, naive subsets displayed greater estimated richness than memory subsets did.

The J segment lost 9 bases and the V segment lost 4 bases, leaving 3 bases of the junction unmatched. CDR3 length equals 13 residues. CDR1 is MNHEY, CDR2 SMNVEV, per germline (reference sequence). This receptor was obtained from a man aged 25 to 40 in good health. The V call is TRBV27, the J call TRBJ2-1, with TRBD2 matching 10 bases. Sequences were obtained from naive CD8+ T cells sorted from blood. In nucleotides, the CDR3 is TGTGCCAGCAGTTCCCTAGCGGGAGTTGAGCAGTTCTTC. Translation gives CASSSLAGVEQFF.